This paragraph covers one T cell receptor beta chain sequence. Its antigen is currently unknown. These data are taken from a study of shared clonotypes between healthy human individuals. The study's findings and limits: As a rule, naive subsets had a larger estimated richness than memory subsets. In a handful of donors, roughly 5.2% of naive CD4 clonotypes appeared in common.

Libraries were prepared by immunoSEQ multiplex PCR; TCRdb keeps only in-frame clonotypes and omits some of them. Here the sample spans under 750,000 clones, around 77% being singletons. The CDR3 loop spans 15 amino acids. The V and J ends lost 2 bases and 1 base respectively, with 11 bases between them. The V gene's germline CDR1 is KGHSH and CDR2 LQKENI. The chain recombines TRBV18 with TRBJ2-5; no definite D call. The clonotype was recovered from a woman aged 30 to 39 in good health. The material sequenced was memory CD4+ T cells sorted from blood. Subset of the sample: CD45RA-negative fraction. The CDR3 coding sequence is TGTGCCAGCTCACCAACCACAGTGGTCCAAGAGACCCAGTACTTC. Translated: CASSPTTVVQETQYF.